The next 21 T cell receptor beta chains were all read from a single sample in a study of T cells in Graves' hyperthyroidism and ophthalmopathy. RNA transcripts gave rise to amplified TCR beta CDR3 regions. With the HTBI primer set, the TCR CDR3 went through a first round of RT-PCR. TCRdb itself ran the multiplex PCR reads through MiXCR, one entry per CDR3 protein. The repertoire holds 210,000 or so distinct CDR3 sequences, with 17% as singletons. Sequencing was performed on blood. The receptors shown here come from a man aged 45 to 65 with Graves' hyperthyroidism.

This clonotype appeared many times. CDR3 nucleotide sequence: TGTGCCAGCAGAGCGAGGACGGCCCCCTACGAGCAGTACTTC. Translated, it gives CASRARTAPYEQYF. This chain joins TRBV12-3 or TRBV12-4 and TRBJ2-7; no clear D gene. V lost 6 bases to trimming and J lost 2 bases, with 14 bases between them. CDR3 length: 14 amino acids.

The gene calls are TRBV19 and TRBJ2-1; D remains unclear. The CDR3 contains 14 residues. Deletions cut 5 bases from V and 8 bases from J, with 16 bases between. Germline CDR1 LNHDA, CDR2 SQIVND (reference sequence). The CDR3 loop reads CASSFGRPWDEQFF. In DNA, the CDR3 is TGTGCCAGTAGTTTCGGCAGGCCCTGGGATGAGCAGTTCTTC.

This clonotype occurred many times. This rearrangement joins TRBV28 to TRBJ2-6, with D unresolved. The germline CDR1 and CDR2 sequences are MDHEN and SYDVKM. Trimming shortened V by 7 bases and J by 4 bases, and 8 bases separated the two germline ends. There are 13 residues in the CDR3. CDR3 residues: CASKVPGANVLTF. The CDR3 bases are TGTGCCAGCAAAGTTCCCGGGGCCAACGTCCTGACTTTC. The complete variable domain, with remaining parts taken from reference TRBV28 and TRBJ2-6, reads DVKVTQSSRYLVKRTGEKVFLECVQDMDHENMFWYRQDPGLGLRLIYFSYDVKMKEKGDIPEGYSVSREKKERFSLILESASTNQTSMYLCASKVPGANVLTFGAGSRLTVL.

This clonotype has ten or more counts. V gene TRBV6-2 or TRBV6-3 combines with J gene TRBJ2-5; TRBD2 matches 11 bases. This CDR3 is built from 16 residues. After removal of 2 bases from V and 6 bases from J, the junction contained 8 bases not matched to a gene. Germline lookup yields CDR1 MNHEY and CDR2 SVGEGT. The CDR3 here is CASSYGRPSGRQTQYF. The CDR3 nucleotides are TGTGCCAGCAGTTACGGTCGGCCTAGCGGGAGGCAGACCCAGTACTTC.

This clonotype has a count of ten or more. CDR3 DNA sequence: TGTGCCTGGAACCTAGCGGGATTTGACGAGCAGTACTTC. This codes for CAWNLAGFDEQYF. This chain connects TRBV30 to TRBJ2-7, with 9 nucleotides matching TRBD2. The germline CDR1 and CDR2 sequences are GTSNPN and SVGIG (reference sequence). The CDR3 length is 13 residues. J lost 5 bases, V lost 4 bases, and 6 bases had no gene match.

This clonotype was detected ten times or more. This chain links TRBV6-1 with TRBJ2-7, with a tentative D call TRBD1 (6 bases). V was shortened by 7 bases and J by 1 base, with 11 bases between the two germline ends. CDR1 is MNHNS and CDR2 is SASEGT in the germline V gene. This CDR3 has 13 residues. The CDR3 region is CASNGRGSYEQYF. The CDR3 DNA sequence: TGTGCCAGCAATGGCAGGGGTTCCTACGAGCAGTACTTC.

This clonotype was detected a few times. The chain carries TRBV5-1 and TRBJ1-3; a possible D gene is TRBD1 (5 bases). V shed 2 bases and J shed 2 bases, with 8 bases lying between them. CDR3 length equals 14 residues. CDR1 and CDR2 from the germline V gene are SGHRS and YFSETQ. DNA of the CDR3: TGCGCCAGCAGCTTTGAGGGGACTGGAAACACCATATATTTT. Protein sequence: CASSFEGTGNTIYF.

A word on this clonotype: A much larger clone sits a single nucleotide away, making a read error possible. This chain uses TRBV6-1 with TRBJ2-2; 8 bases are shared with TRBD2. This CDR3 has 14 amino acids. The germline V gene encodes CDR1 MNHNS and CDR2 SASEGT. Written as DNA, the CDR3 is TGTGCCGGCAGTCGGAGCGGGAGAACCGGGGAGCTGTTTTTT. Translated: CAGSRSGRTGELFF.

This clonotype occurred many times. The chain recombines TRBV7-3 with TRBJ2-3; a weak D match, TRBD2 (6 bases). Germline V gene data show CDR1 as SGHTA and CDR2 as FQGTGA. The CDR3 totals 15 residues. Between the trimmed V and J ends, which lost 2 bases and 3 bases, there was a span of 12 bases. CDR3 amino acids: CASSLLATKTDTQYF. The CDR3 nucleotides are TGTGCCAGCAGCTTACTAGCGACGAAGACAGATACGCAGTATTTT. The whole variable domain, filled in from reference TRBV7-3 and TRBJ2-3, reads GAGVSQTPSNKVTEKGKYVELRCDPISGHTALYWYRQSLGQGPEFLIYFQGTGAADDSGLPNDRFFAVRPEGSVSTLKIQRTERGDSAVYLCASSLLATKTDTQYFGPGTRLTVL.

This sequence joins TRBV10-3 and TRBJ2-5, with TRBD1 matching over 9 bases. The CDR3 covers 14 residues. V lost 7 bases to trimming and J lost 2 bases; unmatched junction nucleotides: 5. In germline, CDR1 is ENHRY, CDR2 SYGVKD. CDR3 loop: CAITPGQGQETQYF. CDR3 coding DNA: TGTGCCATCACCCCGGGACAGGGACAAGAGACCCAGTACTTC.

V gene TRBV7-2 combines with J gene TRBJ2-7; tentatively, D is TRBD1 or TRBD2 (6 bases each). Germline V CDR1 and CDR2: SGHTA, FQGNSA. The V and J ends lost 5 bases and 0 bases respectively, with 17 bases between them. CDR3 size: 16 residues. The CDR3 DNA reads TGTGCCAGCAGCCCAAAGGGGGGCTCCCGCTCCTACGAGCAGTACTTC. Translation gives CASSPKGGSRSYEQYF. The full variable domain, with the rest looked up from reference TRBV7-2 and TRBJ2-7, is GAGVSQSPSNKVTEKGKDVELRCDPISGHTALYWYRQSLGQGLEFLIYFQGNSAPDKSGLPSDRFSAERTGGSVSTLTIQRTQQEDSAVYLCASSPKGGSRSYEQYFGPGTRLTVT.

This clonotype was seen repeatedly, ten times or more. The gene calls are TRBV6-1 and TRBJ1-2, with a possible D match to TRBD1 (5 bases). CDR3 length: 14 amino acids. V shed 3 bases and J shed 2 bases, with 10 bases lying between them. CDR1 is MNHNS, CDR2 SASEGT, per germline. CDR3 in amino acids: CASSDRAYNYGYTF. CDR3 in DNA: TGTGCCAGCAGTGACAGGGCCTACAACTATGGCTACACCTTC.

This clonotype was seen ten or more times. The chain uses TRBV6-1 and TRBJ2-3; 7 bases are a match to TRBD2. Germline loops: CDR1 MNHNS, CDR2 SASEGT. The CDR3 has 15 residues. J was trimmed by 3 bases and V by 5 bases; bases with no gene match: 8. CDR3 sequence: CASSYSLAVTDTQYF. Written as DNA, the CDR3 is TGTGCCAGCAGTTATTCTCTAGCGGTTACAGATACGCAGTATTTT.

The rearrangement joins TRBV7-9 to TRBJ1-4; D ambiguous. V lost 6 bases, J lost 3 bases, and 17 bases lay in between. CDR1 is SEHNR, CDR2 FQNEAQ, per germline (reference sequence). This CDR3 is built from 16 residues. Here the CDR3 reads CASSREVEGANEKLFF. The CDR3 DNA follows: TGTGCCAGCAGTCGGGAAGTGGAGGGTGCTAATGAAAAACTGTTTTTT. Looking up the rest from reference TRBV7-9 and TRBJ1-4 gives the full variable domain: DTGVSQNPRHKITKRGQNVTFRCDPISEHNRLYWYRQTLGQGPEFLTYFQNEAQLEKSRLLSDRFSAERPKGSFSTLEIQRTEQGDSAMYLCASSREVEGANEKLFFGSGTQLSVL.

The genes are TRBV14 and TRBJ2-3; TRBD2 matches 11 bases. This CDR3 contains 16 residues. Germline-derived CDR1 and CDR2 are SGHDN and FVKESK. The V and J ends lost 4 bases and 0 bases, in that order; junction bases with no gene match: 3. Written as DNA, the CDR3 is TGTGCCAGCAGCCGACTAGCGGGACTGAGCACAGATACGCAGTATTTT. Translating gives CASSRLAGLSTDTQYF.

Note on this clonotype: A much larger clone differs from this one at a single base, so this may be a read error. CDR3 sequence (DNA): TGTGCCAGCGCCCGATACACTGACGATGAGCAGTTCTTC. This sequence encodes CASARYTDDEQFF. The chain carries TRBV7-3 and TRBJ2-1; no definite D call. The CDR3 extends over 13 amino acids. Per the germline V gene, CDR1 is SGHTA and CDR2 is FQGTGA. V was pared by 8 bases and J by 8 bases, with 16 bases between.

This clonotype was counted ten times or more. The rearrangement links TRBV11-2 to TRBJ2-1, with 11 bases that match TRBD2. There are 15 residues in the CDR3. V lost 4 bases and J lost 5; bases outside the gene matches: 4. The germline CDR1 and CDR2 sequences are SGHAT and FQNNGV. The CDR3 DNA reads TGTGCCAGCAGCTCAACTAGCGGGAGCCACAATGAGCAGTTCTTC. It encodes CASSSTSGSHNEQFF.

This clonotype was seen more than once but under ten times. This chain connects TRBV24-1 to TRBJ2-7; no firm D call. The CDR3 covers 12 residues. The V end was cut by 3 bases, the J end by 4 bases, with 6 bases between. Per the germline V gene, CDR1 is KGHDR and CDR2 is SFDVKD. The CDR3 region has the DNA TGTGCCACCAGTGATGCAGGTTACGAGCAGTACTTC. It yields the protein CATSDAGYEQYF.

This clonotype was observed at least ten times. The V call is TRBV5-1, the J call TRBJ2-7; possible D gene TRBD2, 6 bases. The CDR3 totals 17 residues. V dropped 1 base and J dropped 7 bases, with 24 bases sitting between them. Germline V gene data show CDR1 as SGHRS and CDR2 as YFSETQ. The CDR3 DNA sequence: TGCGCCAGCAGCTTGTCCTTACGCGCGGGACCGATGGGGGAGCAGTACTTC. It translates to CASSLSLRAGPMGEQYF.

This clonotype was found once. The rearrangement uses TRBV11-3 and TRBJ1-4; the D is unclear. The CDR3 is made up of 13 amino acids. V was pared by 5 bases and J by 6 bases, with 10 bases between. From germline, CDR1 is SGHNT and CDR2 YENEEA. Written as DNA, the CDR3 is TGTGCCAGCAGCAGTAACGGATATGAAAAACTGTTTTTT. This sequence encodes CASSSNGYEKLFF.

The V call is TRBV29-1, the J call TRBJ2-1; 9 bases align to TRBD2. CDR3 length equals 16 residues. CDR1 and CDR2 (germline): SQVTM, ANQGSEA. V lost 1 base to trimming and J lost 0 bases; unmatched junction nucleotides: 4. The CDR3 is CSVEVNSGSSYNEQFF. The CDR3 DNA reads as TGCAGCGTTGAAGTTAATAGCGGGAGCTCCTACAATGAGCAGTTCTTC.